The 4 T cell receptor beta chains listed next were all sequenced from one sample in a study of a mutant IDH1 vaccine in newly diagnosed glioma. Data came from immunoSEQ multiplex PCR; TCRdb stores just in-frame clones and leaves some out. Among 85,000 to 100,000 clones listed, over 85% were seen once. Described time point: baseline, week 1 (first vaccination visit). Treatment defined: pre-vaccination baseline after standard-of-care therapy. The material sequenced was PBMCs, taken from a glioma patient treated with radiotherapy, temozolomide or both. The receptors stem from a woman in her fifties or sixties with glioma.

The chain carries TRBV10-3 and TRBJ1-5, with 8 bases matching TRBD1. This CDR3 is built from 14 residues. Germline lookup yields CDR1 ENHRY and CDR2 SYGVKD. V was clipped by 8 bases and J by 2 bases; unmatched bases: 5. The CDR3: CAIHPTGGNQPQHF. As DNA, the CDR3 is TGTGCCATCCACCCGACAGGGGGCAATCAGCCCCAGCATTTT.

V usage is TRBV27 and J usage is TRBJ2-7, with 10 bases matching TRBD2. V trimming: 6 bases; J trimming: 2 bases; junction bases outside the gene matches: 7. CDR3 size: 15 residues. In germline, CDR1 is MNHEY, CDR2 SMNVEV (reference sequence). The CDR3 nucleotides read TGTGCCAGCAGCCGCTGGACTAGCGGTGCCTACGAGCAGTACTTC. It yields the protein CASSRWTSGAYEQYF.

This clone was seen a few times. V usage is TRBV30 and J usage is TRBJ1-1; D is unclear. Germline CDR1 GTSNPN, CDR2 SVGIG (reference sequence). V gave up 5 bases and J gave up 7 bases, with 11 bases separating them. The CDR3 is made up of 11 amino acids. CDR3 in amino acids: CAWRIHSEAFF. For the CDR3, the DNA is TGTGCCTGGCGAATACACAGTGAAGCTTTCTTT.

The V and J genes are TRBV16 and TRBJ1-4; no firm D call. In germline, CDR1 is KGHSY, CDR2 FQNENV. This CDR3 region has 15 residues. V lost 4 bases and J 8 bases, leaving 17 bases between the germline ends. The CDR3 nucleotides read TGTGCCAGCAGCCCCGGACCAGAACTAGGAGAAAAACTGTTTTTT. Residues: CASSPGPELGEKLFF.